This passage covers 12 T cell receptor beta chains from one sample sequenced in a study of neurological immune-mediated disorders. TCRdb re-called the 5' RACE reads with MiXCR, one entry per CDR3 protein. The repertoire holds 60,000 to 80,000 distinct CDR3 sequences, around 4.8% seen once, with 3.4% in the top ten. Sequenced material: PBMCs. These receptors were collected from a woman aged 45 to 65 with multiple sclerosis.

In this sample, this clonotype turned up many times. The chain joins TRBV12-3 or TRBV12-4 to TRBJ2-7; D gene uncertain. This CDR3 is 15 amino acids long. Trimming took off 0 bases at V and 3 bases at J, with 12 bases between the two ends. CDR3 bases: TGTGCCAGCAGTTTAGCGTGGCAGGAGAACTACGAGCAGTACTTC. Amino acids: CASSLAWQENYEQYF.

This clonotype was recorded at least ten times. The V call is TRBV24-1, the J call TRBJ2-1; TRBD1 matches 9 bases. The V gene end was trimmed by 4 bases and the J gene end by 7 bases; junction bases not matched to a gene: 4. Per germline, CDR1 KGHDR and CDR2 SFDVKD. The CDR3 loop spans 14 amino acids. The CDR3: CATSEVDRGNEQFF. DNA for the CDR3: TGTGCCACCAGTGAGGTGGACAGGGGAAATGAGCAGTTCTTC.

This clonotype came up a few times. The CDR3 DNA reads TGTGCCAGCTCACCACTTGGAGACTCTACAGATACGCAGTATTTT. Protein sequence: CASSPLGDSTDTQYF. V usage is TRBV18 and J usage is TRBJ2-3; no reliable D call. The CDR3 consists of 15 residues. Trimming pared 1 base from V and 3 bases from J, leaving 11 bases between. Looked up from germline, CDR1 is KGHSH and CDR2 is LQKENI.

In this sample, this clonotype turned up many times. J is TRBJ1-3 and V is TRBV7-2; the D gene is possibly TRBD1 (5 bases). The CDR3 contains 16 residues. The germline CDR1 and CDR2 sequences are SGHTA and FQGNSA. Trimming stripped 3 bases from V and 2 bases from J, with 14 bases between. The CDR3, as DNA: TGTGCCAGCAGCTTTGAAACTTTGGACACTGGAAACACCATATATTTT. It yields the protein CASSFETLDTGNTIYF.

This clonotype was counted a few times. This chain connects TRBV7-3 to TRBJ2-1; the D is unclear. The CDR3 sequence is 15 residues long. V lost 5 bases, J lost 0 bases, and 11 bases lay in between. Germline V gene lookup returns CDR1 SGHTA and CDR2 FQGTGA. CDR3: CASSPGPRSYNEQFF. In nucleotides, the CDR3 is TGTGCCAGCAGCCCCGGACCACGCTCCTACAATGAGCAGTTCTTC.

The chain links TRBV6-5 to TRBJ2-1, with D tentatively TRBD1 (6 bases). The germline CDR1 and CDR2 sequences are MNHEY and SVGAGI. V lost 1 base and J 3 bases, leaving 7 bases between the germline ends. The CDR3 spans 14 residues. The CDR3 nucleotides read TGTGCCAGCAGTTACTTGGACAGCTACAATGAGCAGTTCTTC. Translated: CASSYLDSYNEQFF.

This clonotype was detected many times. The J gene is TRBJ2-3, the V gene TRBV7-9; TRBD2 agrees at 7 bases. Losses at the gene ends were 7 bases for V and 0 bases for J; bases not matched to a gene: 7. Looked up from germline, CDR1 is SEHNR and CDR2 is FQNEAQ (reference sequence). The CDR3 consists of 15 residues. The CDR3 bases are TGTGCCAGCAACACGGGGGGACTAAGCACAGATACGCAGTATTTT. It codes for CASNTGGLSTDTQYF.

This clonotype was found once. A much larger clone lies a single base off, so this may be a read error. The chain recombines TRBV27 with TRBJ1-1; no firm D call. The germline V and J ends were trimmed by 4 bases and 4 bases, with 10 bases remaining between them. This CDR3 is built from 13 residues. Germline V lookup: CDR1 MNHEY, CDR2 SMNVEV (reference sequence). The CDR3 sequence: CASSWGRGTEAFF. CDR3 nucleotide sequence: TGTGCCAGCAGTTGGGGTCGGGGCACTGAAGCTTTCTTT.

This clonotype was observed at least ten times. The rearrangement links TRBV29-1 to TRBJ1-1; 10 positions agree with TRBD1. CDR3 length: 14 residues. Per the germline V gene, CDR1 is SQVTM and CDR2 is ANQGSEA. V trimming: 7 bases; J trimming: 5 bases; junction bases outside the gene matches: 10. The CDR3 reads CSALAGTGATEAFF. The CDR3 nucleotides are TGCAGCGCCTTGGCCGGGACAGGGGCGACTGAAGCTTTCTTT.

This clonotype was observed at least ten times. The CDR3 bases are TGTGCCAGCAGCTCTACCCCGAGTGGGGTCCAAGAGACCCAGTACTTC. Translated, it gives CASSSTPSGVQETQYF. The chain employs TRBV7-2 and TRBJ2-5; no clear D gene. The V gene lost 4 bases and the J gene lost 1 base, with 16 bases spanning the gap. This CDR3 has 16 residues. Per germline, CDR1 SGHTA and CDR2 FQGNSA.

Many counts were recorded for this clonotype. V usage is TRBV5-1 and J usage is TRBJ2-7; D remains ambiguous. Trimming stripped 3 bases from V and 2 bases from J, with 12 bases between. CDR3 size: 14 residues. Germline values: CDR1 SGHRS, CDR2 YFSETQ. The CDR3 DNA reads as TGCGCCAGCAGCTCGGATCGACAACCCTACGAGCAGTACTTC. Amino acids: CASSSDRQPYEQYF.

This clonotype came up many times. The V and J genes are TRBV12-3 or TRBV12-4 and TRBJ2-1; TRBD1 is a possible D gene (5 bases). The V end lost 4 bases, the J end lost 4 bases, and 8 bases lay between the germline ends. The CDR3 consists of 13 residues. CDR3 protein: CASSSQGYNEQFF. The CDR3 DNA reads TGTGCCAGCAGTTCTCAGGGATACAATGAGCAGTTCTTC.